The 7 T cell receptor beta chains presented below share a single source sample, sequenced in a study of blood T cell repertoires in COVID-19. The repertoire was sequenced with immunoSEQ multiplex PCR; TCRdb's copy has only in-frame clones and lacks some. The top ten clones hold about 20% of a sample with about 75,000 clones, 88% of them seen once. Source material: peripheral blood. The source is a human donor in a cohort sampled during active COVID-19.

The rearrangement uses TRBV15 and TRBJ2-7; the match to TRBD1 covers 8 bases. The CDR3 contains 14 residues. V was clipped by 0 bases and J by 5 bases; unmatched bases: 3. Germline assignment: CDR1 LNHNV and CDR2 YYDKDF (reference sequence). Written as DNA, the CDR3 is TGTGCCACCAGCAGAGATCCACAGGGGGACGAGCAGTACTTC. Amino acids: CATSRDPQGDEQYF.

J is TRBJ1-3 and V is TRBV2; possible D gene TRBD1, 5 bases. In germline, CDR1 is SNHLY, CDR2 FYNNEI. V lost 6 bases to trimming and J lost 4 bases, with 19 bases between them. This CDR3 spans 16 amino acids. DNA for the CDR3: TGTGCCAGCAGCGCGGGGAGGGGAAGAAAGGGAAACACCATATATTTT. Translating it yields CASSAGRGRKGNTIYF. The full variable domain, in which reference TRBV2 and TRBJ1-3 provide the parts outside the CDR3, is EPEVTQTPSHQVTQMGQEVILRCVPISNHLYFYWYRQILGQKVEFLVSFYNNEISEKSEIFDDQFSVERPDGSNFTLKIRSTKLEDSAMYFCASSAGRGRKGNTIYFGEGSWLTVV.

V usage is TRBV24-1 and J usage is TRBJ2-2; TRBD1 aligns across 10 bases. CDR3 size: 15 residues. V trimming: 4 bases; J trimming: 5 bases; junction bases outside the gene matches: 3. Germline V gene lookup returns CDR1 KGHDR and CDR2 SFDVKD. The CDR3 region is CATSEWTGGTGELFF. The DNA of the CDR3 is TGTGCCACCAGTGAATGGACAGGGGGGACCGGGGAGCTGTTTTTT.

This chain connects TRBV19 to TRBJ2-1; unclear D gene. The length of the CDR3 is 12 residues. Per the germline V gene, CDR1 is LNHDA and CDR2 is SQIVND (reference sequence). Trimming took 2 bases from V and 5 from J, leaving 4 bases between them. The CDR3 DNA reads TGTGCCAGTAGTATACGTAACAATGAGCAGTTCTTC. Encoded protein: CASSIRNNEQFF.

CDR3 sequence (DNA): TGTGCCAGTGAGACAGGGGTCAATCAGCCCCAGCATTTT. Its protein is CASETGVNQPQHF. The chain links TRBV6-5 to TRBJ1-5; 8 bases agree with TRBD1. The V gene's germline CDR1 is MNHEY and CDR2 SVGAGI. V dropped 9 bases and J dropped 3; count of bases not matched to a gene: 4. The CDR3 has 13 amino acids.

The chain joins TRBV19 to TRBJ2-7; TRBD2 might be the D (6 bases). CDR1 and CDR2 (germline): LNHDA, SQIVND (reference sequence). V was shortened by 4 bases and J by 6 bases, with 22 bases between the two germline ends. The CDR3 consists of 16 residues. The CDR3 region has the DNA TGTGCCAGTAGTACCCAGACGGGGAGGCATAGTTCCGAGCAGTACTTC. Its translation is CASSTQTGRHSSEQYF.

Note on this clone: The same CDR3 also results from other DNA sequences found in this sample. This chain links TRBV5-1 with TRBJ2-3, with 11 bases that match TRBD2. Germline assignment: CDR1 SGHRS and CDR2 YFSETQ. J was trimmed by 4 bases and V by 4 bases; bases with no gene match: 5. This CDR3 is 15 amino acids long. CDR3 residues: CASSRTSGRADTQYF. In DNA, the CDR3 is TGCGCCAGCAGCCGGACTAGCGGGCGGGCAGATACGCAGTATTTT.